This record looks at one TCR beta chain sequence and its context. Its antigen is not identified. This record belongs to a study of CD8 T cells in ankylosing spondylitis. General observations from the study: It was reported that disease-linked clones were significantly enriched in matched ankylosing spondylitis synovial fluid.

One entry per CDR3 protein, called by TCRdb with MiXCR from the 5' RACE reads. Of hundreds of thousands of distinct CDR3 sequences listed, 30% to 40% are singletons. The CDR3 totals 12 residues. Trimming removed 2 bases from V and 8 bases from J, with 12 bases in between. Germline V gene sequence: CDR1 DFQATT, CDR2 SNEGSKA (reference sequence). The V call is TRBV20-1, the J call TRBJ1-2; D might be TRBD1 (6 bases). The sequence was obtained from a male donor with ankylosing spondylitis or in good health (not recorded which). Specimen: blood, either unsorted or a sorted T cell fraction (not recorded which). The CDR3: CSARSGEGGYTF. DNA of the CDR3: TGCAGTGCTAGATCAGGGGAGGGAGGCTACACCTTC.